The source of this T cell receptor (beta chain) is a study of OX40 agonist ivuxolimab in advanced cancers. Study-wide findings and caveats: Partial responders dosed at 0.1-3.0 mg/kg displayed clonal expansion ranking among the lowest.

Produced via immunoSEQ multiplex PCR; TCRdb's table is partial and in-frame only. This table holds tens of thousands of clones, 80% to 85% found once. As concerns this clone: Its antigen is not identified.

This CDR3 has 13 amino acids. Germline values: CDR1 GTSNPN, CDR2 SVGIG (reference sequence). Trimming pared 3 bases from V and 4 bases from J, leaving 11 bases between. The chain employs TRBV30 and TRBJ2-3; D is uncertain. This TCR derives from an adult with an advanced solid tumor such as melanoma, head and neck, liver or kidney cancer. The source was CD4+ or CD8+ T cells sorted from blood, collected in a trial of the OX40 agonist ivuxolimab. CDR3 protein: CAWSVPPADTQYF. The DNA for the CDR3 is TGTGCCTGGAGCGTTCCACCAGCAGATACGCAGTATTTT.